Each of the 12 T cell receptor beta chains below was sequenced from the same sample in a study of blood T cell repertoires in COVID-19. Profiled with immunoSEQ multiplex PCR; TCRdb holds only in-frame clones, not every one. The sample includes approximately 300,000 clones, about 85% of them seen just once. The material sequenced was PBMCs or T cells enriched from blood (not recorded which). All receptors derive from a woman under 40 who had recovered from COVID-19.

This chain joins TRBV15 and TRBJ2-7; 7 positions match TRBD2. V shed 8 bases and J 3 bases; nucleotides not matched to a gene: 4. In germline, CDR1 is LNHNV, CDR2 YYDKDF (reference sequence). The CDR3 totals 12 residues. Here the CDR3 reads CATQTGGYEQYF. In DNA form, the CDR3 reads TGTGCCACCCAAACGGGGGGCTACGAGCAGTACTTC.

Written as DNA, the CDR3 is TGTGCCAGCAGCTTACGTCAGGGGTCTCCTGGAAACACCATATATTTT. It yields the protein CASSLRQGSPGNTIYF. The chain couples TRBV7-6 to TRBJ1-3; TRBD1 might be the D (6 bases). V was pared by 2 bases and J by 2 bases, with 13 bases between. The CDR3 length is 16 residues. Germline assignment: CDR1 SGHVS and CDR2 FNYEAQ.

In DNA form, the CDR3 reads TGTGCCAGCAGCCCCCTAGGGGGACAGGGGTACAATGAGCAGTTCTTC. Its translation is CASSPLGGQGYNEQFF. The chain employs TRBV7-9 and TRBJ2-1; 10 bases fit TRBD1. This CDR3 has 16 residues. Germline V gene lookup returns CDR1 SEHNR and CDR2 FQNEAQ (reference sequence). J gave up 4 bases and V 5 bases, and 8 bases lay outside the gene matches.

The chain carries TRBV6-5 and TRBJ1-4; 9 nucleotides agree with TRBD1. Germline CDR1 MNHEY, CDR2 SVGAGI. J was trimmed by 2 bases and V by 7 bases; bases with no gene match: 5. The CDR3 runs 15 residues. CDR3 in amino acids: CASNRDRVTNEKLFF. The CDR3 DNA reads TGTGCCAGCAATAGGGACAGGGTCACTAATGAAAAACTGTTTTTT.

This CDR3 is CASSSPPTGEYGYTF. The CDR3 bases are TGTGCCAGCAGCTCGCCCCCGACAGGGGAATATGGCTACACCTTC. The genes are TRBV7-9 and TRBJ1-2, with 8 bases that match TRBD1. This CDR3 comprises 15 residues. The germline V gene has CDR1 SEHNR and CDR2 FQNEAQ (reference sequence). The trim removed 4 bases at V and 5 bases at J, leaving 9 bases unmatched.

The chain employs TRBV10-2 and TRBJ1-1; 7 bases agree with TRBD1. The germline V gene encodes CDR1 WSHSY and CDR2 SAAADI. The CDR3 covers 15 residues. V lost 5 bases to trimming and J lost 0 bases; unmatched junction nucleotides: 6. CDR3 amino acids: CASSKGGLMNTEAFF. CDR3 DNA: TGCGCCAGCAGTAAAGGGGGCCTCATGAACACTGAAGCTTTCTTT.

This chain uses TRBV6-2 or TRBV6-3 with TRBJ1-5, with D uncertain. Trimming cost V 5 bases and J 7 bases, with 15 bases left between them. From germline, CDR1 is MNHEY and CDR2 SVGEGT. The CDR3 has 14 amino acids. The CDR3, as DNA: TGTGCCAGCAGTCATCAGATTAATATACAGCCCCAGCATTTT. It specifies CASSHQINIQPQHF.

The chain recombines TRBV6-4 with TRBJ1-1; 7 bases are shared with TRBD1. The ends lost 3 bases at V and 2 bases at J; junction bases unmatched: 3. Germline V gene data show CDR1 as MRHNA and CDR2 as SNTAGT. This CDR3 is 14 amino acids long. CDR3 region: CASSEGTANTEAFF. The CDR3 nucleotides are TGTGCCAGCAGTGAGGGGACAGCTAACACTGAAGCTTTCTTT.

This chain connects TRBV5-6 to TRBJ2-7; a weak D match, TRBD1 (5 bases). The CDR3 consists of 15 residues. Germline V CDR1 and CDR2: SGHDT, YYEEEE. V lost 0 bases and J 0 bases, leaving 10 bases between the germline ends. The CDR3, as DNA: TGTGCCAGCAGCTTGGGGACAACCAGCTCCTACGAGCAGTACTTC. This sequence encodes CASSLGTTSSYEQYF.

In DNA, the CDR3 is TGTGCCAGCAGCCAAGGATGGGGGGAACCTGCTAACGGAAGCACTGAAGCTTTCTTT. This gives the protein CASSQGWGEPANGSTEAFF. This chain links TRBV14 with TRBJ1-1, with D maybe TRBD1 (5 bases). V was pared by 1 base and J by 4 bases, with 25 bases between. The CDR3 extends over 19 amino acids. Germline CDR1 and CDR2: SGHDN and FVKESK.

The chain couples TRBV5-6 to TRBJ2-5, with D hard to call. This CDR3 has 16 amino acids. V was shortened by 4 bases and J by 2 bases, with 18 bases between the two germline ends. CDR1 is SGHDT and CDR2 is YYEEEE in the germline V gene. The CDR3 nucleotides read TGTGCCAGCAGCCCCCGATTTCGGAGCCAACAAGAGACCCAGTACTTC. It is translated as CASSPRFRSQQETQYF. Filled out from reference TRBV5-6 and TRBJ2-5, the complete variable domain reads DAGVTQSPTHLIKTRGQQVTLRCSPKSGHDTVSWYQQALGQGPQFIFQYYEEEERQRGNFPDRFSGHQFPNYSSELNVNALLLGDSALYLCASSPRFRSQQETQYFGPGTRLLVL.

The CDR3 sequence is CAWNKRPNTEAFF. CDR3 sequence (DNA): TGTGCCTGGAACAAGAGGCCGAACACTGAAGCTTTCTTT. This rearrangement joins TRBV30 to TRBJ1-1; D gene ambiguous. V was shortened by 4 bases and J by 1 base, with 10 bases between the two germline ends. This CDR3 contains 13 residues. CDR1 is GTSNPN, CDR2 SVGIG, per germline (reference sequence).